The T cell receptor beta chain under discussion was sequenced for a study of cytomegalovirus exposure and HLA in healthy donors. CDR3 size: 13 residues. In germline, CDR1 is MNHEY, CDR2 SMNVEV (reference sequence). The PCR employed 60 Vbeta primers together with 13 Jbeta primers. The data were produced by immunoSEQ multiplex PCR, yet TCRdb's version contains in-frame clones alone and is incomplete. The data show about 96,000 clones, about 70% seen once. V gene TRBV27 combines with J gene TRBJ2-3; no firm D call. Specimen: PBMCs. The sequence came from a female donor in good health and CMV-seropositive. CDR3 region: CAHPLYRTDTQYF. Here the CDR3 DNA reads TGTGCTCACCCTCTGTATCGGACAGATACGCAGTATTTT.